This paragraph covers one T cell receptor beta chain sequence. The CDR3 runs to 14 residues. Germline V gene lookup returns CDR1 LGHNT and CDR2 FRNRAP. The data belong to a study of T cells expressing NK-cell markers. From the 5' RACE reads, TCRdb lists one entry per CDR3 protein and no DNA. The sample totals about 190,000 distinct CDR3 sequences. This chain uses TRBV12-5 with TRBJ1-4; the D gene TCRdb calls, TRBD1, cannot be checked with no DNA. The TCR was taken from a man aged 18-69 years in good health. The sequenced material came from blood T cells: a sorted CD56 or NKG2C T cell subset, CD4+ or CD8+ T cells, or bulk PBMC T cells (not recorded which). The CDR3 reads CASGTGASDEKLFF.